This section outlines one TCR beta chain sequence together with its context. Antigen specificity is unknown. These data are taken from a study of T-cell memory formation after mild COVID-19. Study-level information: Among the donors, TCR clusters were largely specific to each donor. Whole-study findings and limits: The study found contracting CD4+ clones mainly in CM and EM and contracting CD8+ clones in EMRA. Clonal second-wave expansions that peaked on day 37 had unconfirmed SARS-CoV-2 specificity. Balance between CD4 and CD8 was seen in clones contracting day 15 to 85, and a CD4+ lean was seen in later expanders.

MiXCR, run by TCRdb on the 5' RACE reads, gives a single entry per CDR3 protein. This sample has 450,000 to 700,000 distinct CDR3 sequences, with around 17% found just once. The clonotype originates from an adult woman who had mild COVID-19 (a few samples of this study predate the infection). Cell type and time point are not known. Sequenced input: PBMCs or a T cell subset sorted from them (not recorded which).

CDR3 protein: CASSYDRRSYEQYF. In DNA form, the CDR3 reads TGTGCCAGCAGTTACGACAGGCGCTCCTACGAGCAGTACTTC. The chain employs TRBV6-5 and TRBJ2-7; weak D call: TRBD1 (6 bases). The germline CDR1 and CDR2 sequences are MNHEY and SVGAGI. Trimming removed 2 bases from V and 0 bases from J, with 8 bases in between. The CDR3 is 14 residues long.